The 9 T cell receptor beta chains below all came from one sample that was sequenced in a study of tumor and adjacent non-tumor tissue in lung cancer. RNA was extracted from bulk tissue without any cell sorting. The normal lung tissue was taken more than 3 cm from the tumor edge. A modified ARM-PCR protocol with three rounds of nested PCR amplified TCRbeta. Each CDR3 protein gets one entry after TCRdb re-called the multiplex PCR reads with MiXCR. The data contain approximately 80,000 distinct CDR3 sequences, roughly 80% of them singletons. The sequencing input was distant non-tumor lung tissue. The receptors stem from a man between 60 and 75 years old with non-small cell lung cancer.

Turning to this clonotype: A clone one base away is much larger, so this may be a read error. CDR3 DNA sequence: TGTGCCAGCAGTGAATCGACAGCGCATAATTCACCCCTCCACTTT. This encodes CASSESTAHNSPLHF. The rearrangement links TRBV6-1 to TRBJ1-6; D perhaps matches TRBD1 (5 bases). The CDR3 is 15 residues long. Between the trimmed V and J ends, which lost 2 bases and 5 bases, there was a span of 10 bases. CDR1 is MNHNS and CDR2 is SASEGT in the germline V gene.

This chain uses TRBV5-5 with TRBJ2-1; possibly TRBD2 for D (6 bases). Trimming left V 6 bases short and J 13 bases short, with 29 bases between. This CDR3 region has 16 residues. Germline V gives CDR1 SGHKS, CDR2 YYEKEE (reference sequence). CDR3 in DNA: TGTGCCAGCAAACCCCCCGTGACTAGGTACGACAAAGAACAGTTCTTC. This encodes CASKPPVTRYDKEQFF. The whole variable domain, filled in from reference TRBV5-5 and TRBJ2-1, reads DAGVTQSPTHLIKTRGQQVTLRCSPISGHKSVSWYQQVLGQGPQFIFQYYEKEERGRGNFPDRFSARQFPNYSSELNVNALLLGDSALYLCASKPPVTRYDKEQFFGPGTRLTVL.

CDR3 DNA sequence: TGTGCCAGCAGCTTAGGGGGGACTAGCATCCACAATGAACTGTTCTTC. Translation gives CASSLGGTSIHNELFF. The genes are TRBV11-3 and TRBJ2-1, with TRBD2 matching 9 bases. The germline gives CDR1 SGHNT, CDR2 YENEEA. V was clipped by 1 base and J by 15 bases; unmatched bases: 16. CDR3 length: 16 residues.

Turning to this clonotype: Because it lacks the conserved phenylalanine or tryptophan at the end, this CDR3 is likely a read error. This chain joins TRBV4-2 and TRBJ2-6; D is unclear. The CDR3 loop spans 16 amino acids. Germline V CDR1 and CDR2: LGHNA, YNFKEQ. The CDR3 loop is CAGSQELSYGANVLTL. The CDR3 nucleotides are TGTGCCGGCAGCCAAGAGTTGAGTTATGGGGCCAACGTCCTGACTTTA.

The chain joins TRBV20-1 to TRBJ1-5; TRBD1 aligns across 7 bases. CDR1 is DFQATT and CDR2 is SNEGSKA in the germline V gene (reference sequence). There are 16 residues in the CDR3. J was trimmed by 1 base and V by 3 bases; bases with no gene match: 9. CDR3 nucleotide sequence: TGCAGTGCTAGGGTCAGACAGGGAAGAAGCAATCAGCCCCAGCATTTT. It yields the protein CSARVRQGRSNQPQHF.

Turning to this clonotype: The junction does not match germline at one end; this may be a read error. The chain links TRBV11-2 to TRBJ2-7, with D possibly matching TRBD1 (6 bases). This CDR3 is 14 amino acids long. Germline V gene data show CDR1 as SGHAT and CDR2 as FQNNGV. The CDR3: CASSFGTRPYEQYF. In DNA form, the CDR3 reads TGTGCTAGCAGCTTCGGGACAAGGCCCTACGAGCAGTACTTC.

Details on this clonotype: The junction and the germline gene differ at one end; a read error may be behind it. The V and J genes are TRBV4-2 and TRBJ2-5; 7 nucleotides align to TRBD2. CDR1 and CDR2 (germline): LGHNA, YNFKEQ. The CDR3 sequence is 16 residues long. As DNA, the CDR3 is TGTGGCAGCAGCCAAGATTATGGCGGGGGAGGAGAGACCCAGTACTTC. This encodes CGSSQDYGGGGETQYF.

The chain has TRBV5-1 and TRBJ1-2; D unresolved. Trimming left V 0 bases short and J 3 bases short, with 6 bases between. CDR3 size: 13 residues. Germline CDR1 and CDR2: SGHRS and YFSETQ. CDR3 residues: CASSLVGYYGYTF. The DNA for the CDR3 is TGCGCCAGCAGCTTGGTGGGGTACTATGGCTACACCTTC.

For this clonotype: Since no conserved phenylalanine or tryptophan closes the CDR3, a read error is the likely cause. The limits of the CDR3 on the DNA are not certain, so only TCRdb's listed CDR3 is given. The chain couples TRBV4-3 to TRBJ2-7; no DNA check was done on the table's D call, TRBD1. Both ends counted, the CDR3 spans 14 residues. Germline V gene sequence: CDR1 LGHNA, CDR2 YSLEER. The CDR3 sequence: CASSQAAGILDPSL.